The entry below describes one T cell receptor beta chain. Germline values: CDR1 SGHNT, CDR2 YYREEE (reference sequence). Trimming took off 0 bases at V and 0 bases at J, with 7 bases between the two ends. There are 15 residues in the CDR3. From the 5' RACE reads, TCRdb called clonotypes with MiXCR, one entry per CDR3 protein. This sample has 50,000 to 60,000 distinct CDR3 sequences, with over 7% found just once. The sample belongs to a study of early T cells in non-severe SARS-CoV-2 infection. The material sequenced was whole blood. This rearrangement joins TRBV5-4 to TRBJ2-1; D possibly uses TRBD1 or TRBD2 (5 bases each). This receptor was taken from an adult who was a healthcare worker with PCR-confirmed SARS-CoV-2 infection or an uninfected control (not recorded which). CDR3 bases: TGTGCCAGCAGCTTGGAGGGGACCTCCTACAATGAGCAGTTCTTC. Protein: CASSLEGTSYNEQFF.